The clone carrying this TCR beta chain was seen repeatedly, ten times or more. Synthesis of TCR beta cDNA was carried out from 500 ng total RNA with a constant-region primer. Three nested multiplex PCR rounds, a slightly modified ARM-PCR method, built the TCR beta libraries. TCRdb passed the multiplex PCR reads through MiXCR, listing each CDR3 protein once. The table records roughly 100,000 distinct CDR3 sequences, roughly 80% of them present only once. The data stem from a study of tumor-infiltrating lymphocytes in primary liver carcinoma. As for the study in general: With diameters of about 4 to 11 cm, tumors were stage T1-T3 N0M0.

Unsorted bulk tissue (about 18-32 mg) underwent RNA and DNA co-extraction. No patient had received treatment, and all had chronic HBV infection. Separate regions, five per tumor, were sampled. The receptor was isolated from a man aged 35-49 years with primary liver carcinoma and hepatitis B virus infection. Sequencing was done on a sample of liver tumor tissue from sampling region 3. Subset described: tumor region T3, left-lateral pole.

CDR3 sequence reads: CASSLYQGPTYEQYF. The CDR3 region has the DNA TGTGCCAGCAGTTTATATCAGGGACCGACTTACGAGCAGTACTTC. The J gene is TRBJ2-7, the V gene TRBV28, with D possibly being TRBD1 or TRBD2 (5 bases each). Per the germline V gene, CDR1 is MDHEN and CDR2 is SYDVKM. V shed 1 base and J shed 4 bases, with 14 bases lying between them. CDR3 length: 15 amino acids.